Listed below are T cell receptor beta chains from one sample, sequenced in a study of blood T cell repertoires in COVID-19. Some clones are missing from TCRdb's copy, which holds only in-frame ones; the method was immunoSEQ multiplex PCR. The data contain some 89,000 clones, 81% of them singletons. The specimen was peripheral blood. The receptors were gathered from a man aged 55-75 years with acute or convalescent COVID-19. The CDR3 runs from the conserved cysteine through the conserved F or W. Each record gives: clone size, D gene, J gene, V gene, CDR3 protein, CDR3 DNA. D genes are given only for firm matches. Clone size, where shown, is once, few, many, or a class for clones that have expanded.

clone size: -; D gene: TRBD1; J gene: TRBJ1-3; V gene: TRBV7-2; CDR3 protein: CASSLTGSTGNTIYF; CDR3 DNA: TGTGCCAGCAGCCTGACAGGGTCTACCGGAAACACCATATATTTT
clone size: -; D gene: TRBD1; J gene: TRBJ1-5; V gene: TRBV28; CDR3 protein: CASSLNQGAFQPQHF; CDR3 DNA: TGTGCCAGCAGTTTAAACCAGGGGGCATTTCAGCCCCAGCATTTT
clone size: -; D gene: TRBD1; J gene: TRBJ1-4; V gene: TRBV6-5; CDR3 protein: CASSYTGGTGWEKLFF; CDR3 DNA: TGTGCCAGCAGTTACACGGGTGGGACAGGGTGGGAAAAACTGTTTTTT
clone size: -; D gene: -; J gene: TRBJ2-3; V gene: TRBV7-6; CDR3 protein: CASSLDRQLTDTQYF; CDR3 DNA: TGTGCCAGCAGCTTAGACAGACAACTCACAGATACGCAGTATTTT
clone size: -; D gene: TRBD2; J gene: TRBJ2-5; V gene: TRBV5-4; CDR3 protein: CASSLSSGRTETQYF; CDR3 DNA: TGTGCCAGCAGCCTTTCTAGCGGGAGGACAGAGACCCAGTACTTC
clone size: -; D gene: -; J gene: TRBJ2-2; V gene: TRBV27; CDR3 protein: CASSLTVHTGELFF; CDR3 DNA: TGTGCCAGCAGTTTGACAGTTCACACCGGGGAGCTGTTTTTT
clone size: -; D gene: -; J gene: TRBJ2-7; V gene: TRBV4-1; CDR3 protein: CASGLKLAYEQYF; CDR3 DNA: TGCGCCAGCGGACTTAAACTAGCCTACGAGCAGTACTTC
clone size: -; D gene: -; J gene: TRBJ2-4; V gene: TRBV12-3/TRBV12-4; CDR3 protein: CASSLLPAGQYF; CDR3 DNA: TGTGCCAGCAGTCTCCTTCCGGCGGGACAGTACTTC
clone size: few; D gene: -; J gene: TRBJ1-6; V gene: TRBV6-2/TRBV6-3; CDR3 protein: CASSYSTAEATTLHF; CDR3 DNA: TGTGCCAGCAGTTACTCGACAGCAGAGGCAACGACCCTCCACTTT
clone size: once; D gene: -; J gene: TRBJ1-1; V gene: TRBV19; CDR3 protein: CASSIGGMNTEAFF; CDR3 DNA: TGTGCCAGTAGTATCGGGGGGATGAACACTGAAGCTTTCTTT
clone size: once; D gene: -; J gene: TRBJ2-7; V gene: TRBV21-1; CDR3 protein: CASSKRGGGEQYF; CDR3 DNA: TGTGCCAGCAGCAAAAGGGGGGGTGGCGAGCAGTACTTC
clone size: -; D gene: -; J gene: TRBJ2-2; V gene: TRBV5-4; CDR3 protein: CASSLASSRTGELFF; CDR3 DNA: TGTGCCAGCAGCTTGGCTAGCTCGAGGACCGGGGAGCTGTTTTTT
clone size: -; D gene: -; J gene: TRBJ1-2; V gene: TRBV7-9; CDR3 protein: CASTTGSFGYTF; CDR3 DNA: TGTGCCAGCACCACAGGGTCGTTCGGCTACACCTTC
clone size: -; D gene: -; J gene: TRBJ2-7; V gene: TRBV6-4; CDR3 protein: CASSFEEGYEQYF; CDR3 DNA: TGTGCCAGCAGTTTCGAGGAGGGCTACGAGCAGTACTTC
clone size: -; D gene: TRBD1; J gene: TRBJ2-1; V gene: TRBV19; CDR3 protein: CASSIDSRTGWDNEQFF; CDR3 DNA: TGTGCCAGTAGTATAGACTCTAGGACAGGGTGGGACAATGAGCAGTTCTTC
clone size: -; D gene: -; J gene: TRBJ1-1; V gene: TRBV2; CDR3 protein: CASGRVQGNTEAFF; CDR3 DNA: TGTGCCAGCGGAAGGGTACAGGGGAACACTGAAGCTTTCTTT
clone size: -; D gene: -; J gene: TRBJ2-1; V gene: TRBV5-1; CDR3 protein: CASSLQGVRYNEQFF; CDR3 DNA: TGCGCCAGCAGCTTGCAAGGAGTCCGATACAATGAGCAGTTCTTC
clone size: -; D gene: -; J gene: TRBJ2-4; V gene: TRBV12-3/TRBV12-4; CDR3 protein: CASTRQNIQYF; CDR3 DNA: TGTGCCAGCACCCGACAGAACATTCAGTACTTC
clone size: -; D gene: -; J gene: TRBJ2-5; V gene: TRBV7-2; CDR3 protein: CASSLVGGETQYF; CDR3 DNA: TGTGCCAGCAGCTTAGTGGGGGGAGAGACCCAGTACTTC
clone size: -; D gene: TRBD1; J gene: TRBJ2-7; V gene: TRBV30; CDR3 protein: CAWTGQGAFYEQYF; CDR3 DNA: TGTGCCTGGACTGGACAGGGGGCTTTCTACGAGCAGTACTTC
clone size: -; D gene: TRBD1; J gene: TRBJ1-6; V gene: TRBV5-6; CDR3 protein: CASSVGQGQSPLHF; CDR3 DNA: TGTGCCAGCAGCGTGGGACAGGGCCAATCACCCCTCCACTTT
clone size: -; D gene: TRBD1; J gene: TRBJ2-5; V gene: TRBV27; CDR3 protein: CASSLSRQGRETQYF; CDR3 DNA: TGTGCCAGCAGTTTATCGAGACAGGGACGAGAGACCCAGTACTTC
clone size: -; D gene: -; J gene: TRBJ2-1; V gene: TRBV21-1; CDR3 protein: CASRPGGTSASNGGYNEQFF; CDR3 DNA: TGTGCCAGCAGACCCGGGGGGACTAGCGCCTCGAACGGGGGGTACAATGAGCAGTTCTTC
clone size: -; D gene: -; J gene: TRBJ2-7; V gene: TRBV11-3; CDR3 protein: CASSLDPGEQYF; CDR3 DNA: TGTGCCAGCAGCTTAGACCCGGGGGAGCAGTACTTC
clone size: -; D gene: TRBD1; J gene: TRBJ2-7; V gene: TRBV6-6; CDR3 protein: CASSYGTGKAYEQYF; CDR3 DNA: TGTGCCAGCAGTTACGGGACAGGGAAGGCCTACGAGCAGTACTTC
clone size: few; D gene: -; J gene: TRBJ1-1; V gene: TRBV2; CDR3 protein: CASILNTEAFF; CDR3 DNA: TGTGCCAGCATTCTAAACACTGAAGCTTTCTTT
clone size: -; D gene: TRBD1; J gene: TRBJ1-1; V gene: TRBV29-1; CDR3 protein: CSGTGTGMMTEAFF; CDR3 DNA: TGCAGCGGGACCGGGACAGGGATGATGACTGAAGCTTTCTTT
clone size: -; D gene: -; J gene: TRBJ1-5; V gene: TRBV3-1/TRBV3-2; CDR3 protein: CASSQDRGWGRPQHF; CDR3 DNA: TGTGCCAGCAGCCAAGATAGAGGGTGGGGAAGGCCCCAGCATTTT
clone size: -; D gene: -; J gene: TRBJ2-5; V gene: TRBV15; CDR3 protein: CATSRDERIQETQYF; CDR3 DNA: TGTGCCACCAGCAGAGACGAGAGAATCCAAGAGACCCAGTACTTC
clone size: -; D gene: -; J gene: TRBJ2-2; V gene: TRBV12-3/TRBV12-4; CDR3 protein: CASGYTGELFF; CDR3 DNA: TGTGCCAGCGGCTACACCGGGGAGCTGTTTTTT
clone size: -; D gene: TRBD1; J gene: TRBJ1-1; V gene: TRBV6-5; CDR3 protein: CASSRDRQLTEAFF; CDR3 DNA: TGTGCCAGCAGCCGGGACAGGCAGCTCACTGAAGCTTTCTTT
clone size: -; D gene: TRBD1; J gene: TRBJ2-1; V gene: TRBV30; CDR3 protein: CAWSGGGQVGYNEQFF; CDR3 DNA: TGTGCCTGGAGTGGAGGGGGACAGGTGGGCTACAATGAGCAGTTCTTC
clone size: -; D gene: TRBD2; J gene: TRBJ2-3; V gene: TRBV6-4; CDR3 protein: CASSDTLAKRGVSTDTQYF; CDR3 DNA: TGTGCCAGCAGTGACACTCTGGCTAAACGGGGGGTTAGCACAGATACGCAGTATTTT
clone size: -; D gene: TRBD2; J gene: TRBJ2-7; V gene: TRBV5-1; CDR3 protein: CASSFAGTSGSKYEQYF; CDR3 DNA: TGCGCCAGCAGCTTCGCCGGGACTAGCGGGAGTAAGTACGAGCAGTACTTC
clone size: -; D gene: -; J gene: TRBJ2-1; V gene: TRBV11-2; CDR3 protein: CASSLGRGTTYNEQFF; CDR3 DNA: TGTGCCAGCAGCTTAGGTCGTGGGACAACCTACAATGAGCAGTTCTTC
clone size: -; D gene: TRBD2; J gene: TRBJ2-5; V gene: TRBV7-3; CDR3 protein: CASSPGGPSGRWGGETQYF; CDR3 DNA: TGTGCCAGCAGTCCCGGAGGGCCTAGCGGGAGGTGGGGTGGAGAGACCCAGTACTTC
clone size: -; D gene: TRBD1; J gene: TRBJ1-4; V gene: TRBV4-1; CDR3 protein: CASSQGGTANEKLFF; CDR3 DNA: TGCGCCAGCAGCCAAGGGGGGACAGCTAATGAAAAACTGTTTTTT
clone size: -; D gene: TRBD1; J gene: TRBJ1-1; V gene: TRBV29-1; CDR3 protein: CSVGGTGAANTEAFF; CDR3 DNA: TGCAGCGTTGGCGGGACAGGGGCCGCTAACACTGAAGCTTTCTTT
clone size: -; D gene: -; J gene: TRBJ2-1; V gene: TRBV3-1/TRBV3-2; CDR3 protein: CASSQSPGNNEQFF; CDR3 DNA: TGTGCCAGCAGCCAGTCCCCAGGGAACAATGAGCAGTTCTTC
clone size: -; D gene: -; J gene: TRBJ2-2; V gene: TRBV30; CDR3 protein: CAWREGAYDTGELFF; CDR3 DNA: TGTGCCTGGAGGGAGGGGGCATACGACACCGGGGAGCTGTTTTTT
clone size: -; D gene: -; J gene: TRBJ2-7; V gene: TRBV9; CDR3 protein: CASSVADSYEQYF; CDR3 DNA: TGTGCCAGCAGCGTAGCGGACAGCTACGAGCAGTACTTC
clone size: -; D gene: -; J gene: TRBJ2-7; V gene: TRBV19; CDR3 protein: CASSTRLRGVKDEQYF; CDR3 DNA: TGTGCCAGTAGTACCCGCCTCAGGGGAGTTAAGGACGAGCAGTACTTC
clone size: -; D gene: -; J gene: TRBJ1-4; V gene: TRBV7-9; CDR3 protein: CASSHPGFFNEKLFF; CDR3 DNA: TGTGCCAGCAGCCATCCAGGGTTTTTTAACGAAAAACTGTTTTTT
clone size: -; D gene: -; J gene: TRBJ2-5; V gene: TRBV7-2; CDR3 protein: CASSLLSSSFAQYF; CDR3 DNA: TGTGCCAGCAGCTTATTGTCCAGTTCCTTCGCCCAGTACTTC
clone size: -; D gene: TRBD1; J gene: TRBJ2-7; V gene: TRBV4-3; CDR3 protein: CASSQGIPGQGTYEQYF; CDR3 DNA: TGCGCCAGCAGCCAAGGCATACCGGGACAGGGCACCTACGAGCAGTACTTC
clone size: -; D gene: TRBD1; J gene: TRBJ1-5; V gene: TRBV3-1/TRBV3-2; CDR3 protein: CASSQGTGSQPQHF; CDR3 DNA: TGTGCCAGCAGCCAAGGGACAGGGAGCCAGCCCCAGCATTTT
clone size: -; D gene: -; J gene: TRBJ1-1; V gene: TRBV10-3; CDR3 protein: CAISDGRKGNTEAFF; CDR3 DNA: TGTGCCATCAGTGATGGGAGGAAGGGGAACACTGAAGCTTTCTTT
clone size: -; D gene: -; J gene: TRBJ1-2; V gene: TRBV12-3/TRBV12-4; CDR3 protein: CASSPGEYGYTF; CDR3 DNA: TGTGCCAGCAGTCCAGGGGAATATGGCTACACCTTC
clone size: few; D gene: TRBD1; J gene: TRBJ1-3; V gene: TRBV12-5; CDR3 protein: CASEPPTGISGNTIYF; CDR3 DNA: TGTGCTAGTGAGCCCCCGACAGGGATATCTGGAAACACCATATATTTT
clone size: -; D gene: -; J gene: TRBJ2-1; V gene: TRBV7-8; CDR3 protein: CASSSHGQLNEQFF; CDR3 DNA: TGTGCCAGCAGCTCACATGGACAGTTAAATGAGCAGTTCTTC
clone size: once; D gene: TRBD2; J gene: TRBJ2-5; V gene: TRBV5-1; CDR3 protein: CASSDTSGGQTQYF; CDR3 DNA: TGCGCCAGCAGCGACACTAGCGGGGGGCAGACCCAGTACTTC
clone size: -; D gene: TRBD1; J gene: TRBJ1-1; V gene: TRBV19; CDR3 protein: CASIPLGQGNTEAFF; CDR3 DNA: TGTGCCAGTATCCCCCTCGGACAGGGGAACACTGAAGCTTTCTTT
clone size: once; D gene: TRBD1; J gene: TRBJ1-2; V gene: TRBV6-5; CDR3 protein: CASTPQGSYGYTF; CDR3 DNA: TGTGCCAGTACACCACAGGGGAGCTATGGCTACACCTTC
clone size: -; D gene: -; J gene: TRBJ2-4; V gene: TRBV19; CDR3 protein: CATYSGLPKNIQYF; CDR3 DNA: TGTGCCACGTATAGCGGACTACCCAAAAACATTCAGTACTTC